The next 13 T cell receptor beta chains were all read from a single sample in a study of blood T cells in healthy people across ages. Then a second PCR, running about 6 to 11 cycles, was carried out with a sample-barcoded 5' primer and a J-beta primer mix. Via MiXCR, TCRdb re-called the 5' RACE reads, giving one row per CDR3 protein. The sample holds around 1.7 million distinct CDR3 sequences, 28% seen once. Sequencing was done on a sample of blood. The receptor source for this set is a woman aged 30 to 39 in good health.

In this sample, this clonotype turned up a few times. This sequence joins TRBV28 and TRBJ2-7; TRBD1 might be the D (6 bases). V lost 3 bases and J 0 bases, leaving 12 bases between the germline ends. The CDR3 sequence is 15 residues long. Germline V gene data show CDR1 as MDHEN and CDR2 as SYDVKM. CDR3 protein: CASSFRPDSSYEQYF. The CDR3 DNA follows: TGTGCCAGCAGTTTTCGTCCGGACAGCTCCTACGAGCAGTACTTC.

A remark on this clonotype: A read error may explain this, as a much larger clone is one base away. The CDR3 reads CASSWIGDETQYF. CDR3 sequence (DNA): TGTGCCAGCAGCTGGATAGGGGATGAGACCCAGTACTTC. The chain combines TRBV11-2 with TRBJ2-7; TRBD1 might be the D (5 bases). The DNA end is more similar to TRBJ2-5, so the J call may be wrong. The CDR3 loop spans 13 amino acids. Germline V gene sequence: CDR1 SGHAT, CDR2 FQNNGV.

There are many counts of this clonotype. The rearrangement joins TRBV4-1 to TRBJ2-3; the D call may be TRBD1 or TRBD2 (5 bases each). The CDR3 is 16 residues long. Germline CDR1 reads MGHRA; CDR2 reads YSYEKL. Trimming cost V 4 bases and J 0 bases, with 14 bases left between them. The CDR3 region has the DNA TGCGCCAGCAGCCGAGAACCGGGACGGAGCACAGATACGCAGTATTTT. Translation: CASSREPGRSTDTQYF.

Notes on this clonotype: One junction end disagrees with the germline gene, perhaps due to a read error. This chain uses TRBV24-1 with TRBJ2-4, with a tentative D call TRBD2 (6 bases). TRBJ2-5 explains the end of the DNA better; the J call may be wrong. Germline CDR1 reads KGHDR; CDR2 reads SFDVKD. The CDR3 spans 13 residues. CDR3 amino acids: CAASDLVGGTQYF. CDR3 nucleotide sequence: TGTGCCGCCAGTGATTTGGTGGGGGGGACCCAGTACTTC.

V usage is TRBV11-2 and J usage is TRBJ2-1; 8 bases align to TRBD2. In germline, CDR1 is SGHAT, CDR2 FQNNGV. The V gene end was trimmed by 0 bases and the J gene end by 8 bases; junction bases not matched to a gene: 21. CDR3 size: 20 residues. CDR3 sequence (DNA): TGTGCCAGCAGCTTAGAATTCACTAGCGGAGTTATACAAGGTGAGGATGAGCAGTTCTTC. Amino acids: CASSLEFTSGVIQGEDEQFF.

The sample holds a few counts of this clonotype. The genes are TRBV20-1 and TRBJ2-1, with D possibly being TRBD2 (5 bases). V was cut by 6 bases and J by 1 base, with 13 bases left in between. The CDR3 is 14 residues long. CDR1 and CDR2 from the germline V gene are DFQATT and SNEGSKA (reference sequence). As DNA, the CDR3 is TGCAGTGCAGGGAGCAGGTTATCCTACAATGAGCAGTTCTTC. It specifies CSAGSRLSYNEQFF.

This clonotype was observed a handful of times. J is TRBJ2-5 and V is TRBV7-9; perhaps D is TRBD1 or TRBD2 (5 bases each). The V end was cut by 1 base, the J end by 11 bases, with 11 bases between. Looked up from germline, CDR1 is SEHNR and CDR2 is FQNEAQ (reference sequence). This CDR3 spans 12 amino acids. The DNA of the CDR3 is TGTGCCAGCAGCTTAGGACTACAGGAGCAGTACTTC. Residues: CASSLGLQEQYF. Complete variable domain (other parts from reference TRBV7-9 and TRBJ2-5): DTGVSQNPRHKITKRGQNVTFRCDPISEHNRLYWYRQTLGQGPEFLTYFQNEAQLEKSRLLSDRFSAERPKGSFSTLEIQRTEQGDSAMYLCASSLGLQEQYFGPGTRLLVL.

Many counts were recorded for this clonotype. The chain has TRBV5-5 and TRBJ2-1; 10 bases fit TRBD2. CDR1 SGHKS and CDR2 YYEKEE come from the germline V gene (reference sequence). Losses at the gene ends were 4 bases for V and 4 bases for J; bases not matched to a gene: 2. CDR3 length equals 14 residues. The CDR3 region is CASSQGLAYNEQFF. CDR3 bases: TGTGCCAGCAGCCAGGGACTAGCGTACAATGAGCAGTTCTTC.

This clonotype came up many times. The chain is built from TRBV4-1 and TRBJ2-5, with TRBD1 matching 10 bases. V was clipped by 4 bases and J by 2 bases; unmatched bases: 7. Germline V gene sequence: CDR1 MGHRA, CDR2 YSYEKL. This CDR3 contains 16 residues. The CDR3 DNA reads TGCGCCAGCAGCCCTAGCCTGGGACAGGGGCAAGAGACCCAGTACTTC. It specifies CASSPSLGQGQETQYF.

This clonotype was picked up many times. CDR3 residues: CSARDGTGPLGQYF. For the CDR3, the DNA is TGCAGTGCTAGAGATGGAACAGGTCCCCTTGGCCAGTACTTC. The chain carries TRBV20-1 and TRBJ2-5; TRBD1 might be the D (5 bases). Trimming removed 0 bases at V and 10 bases at J, with 18 bases between. This CDR3 spans 14 amino acids. Germline loops: CDR1 DFQATT, CDR2 SNEGSKA (reference sequence).

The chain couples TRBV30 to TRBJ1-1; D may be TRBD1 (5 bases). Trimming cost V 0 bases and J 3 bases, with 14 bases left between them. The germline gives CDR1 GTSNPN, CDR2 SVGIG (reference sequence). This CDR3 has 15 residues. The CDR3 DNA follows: TGTGCCTGGAGTGTAGGGGAGGGATCCCACACTGAAGCTTTCTTT. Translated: CAWSVGEGSHTEAFF.

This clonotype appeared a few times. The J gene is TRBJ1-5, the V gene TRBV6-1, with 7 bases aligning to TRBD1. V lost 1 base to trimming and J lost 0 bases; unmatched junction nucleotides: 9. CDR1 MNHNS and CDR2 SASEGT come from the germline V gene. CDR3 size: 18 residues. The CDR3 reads CASSEEGQRKYSNQPQHF. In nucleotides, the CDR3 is TGTGCCAGCAGTGAAGAGGGACAGAGAAAATATAGCAATCAGCCCCAGCATTTT.

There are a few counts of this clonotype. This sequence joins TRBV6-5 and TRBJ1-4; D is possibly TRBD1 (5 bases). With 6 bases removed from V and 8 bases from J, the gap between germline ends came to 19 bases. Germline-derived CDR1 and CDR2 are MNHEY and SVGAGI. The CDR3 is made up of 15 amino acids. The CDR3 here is CASRYGHPKSEKLFF. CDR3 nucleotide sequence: TGTGCCAGCAGATATGGACACCCAAAGTCCGAAAAACTGTTTTTT.